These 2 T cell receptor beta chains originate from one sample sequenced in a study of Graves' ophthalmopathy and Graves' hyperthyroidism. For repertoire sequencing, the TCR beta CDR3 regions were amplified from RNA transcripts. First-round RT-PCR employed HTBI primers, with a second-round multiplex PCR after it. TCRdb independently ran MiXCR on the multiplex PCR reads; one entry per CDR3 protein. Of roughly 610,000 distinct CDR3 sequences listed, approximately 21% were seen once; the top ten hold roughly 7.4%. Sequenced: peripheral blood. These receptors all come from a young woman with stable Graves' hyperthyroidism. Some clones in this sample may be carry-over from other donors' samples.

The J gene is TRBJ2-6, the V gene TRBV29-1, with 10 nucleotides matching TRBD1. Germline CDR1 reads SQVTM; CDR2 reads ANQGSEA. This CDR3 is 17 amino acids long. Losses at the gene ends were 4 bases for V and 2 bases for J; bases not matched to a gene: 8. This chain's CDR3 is CSVGDRGQDAGANVLTF. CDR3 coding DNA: TGCAGCGTTGGAGACAGGGGGCAAGACGCTGGGGCCAACGTCCTGACTTTC.

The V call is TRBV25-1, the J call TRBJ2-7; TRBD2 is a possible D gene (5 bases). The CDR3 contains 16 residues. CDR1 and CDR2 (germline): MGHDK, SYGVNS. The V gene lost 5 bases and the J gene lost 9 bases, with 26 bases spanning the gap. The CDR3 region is CASSPQEELEYDAQYF. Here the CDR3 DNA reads TGTGCCAGCAGTCCTCAGGAGGAACTAGAGTACGACGCGCAGTACTTC.